The subject of this entry is one T cell receptor beta chain. Under the authors' procedure: Estimation of nucleated cell counts was performed using reference gene primer amplification. The protocol was immunoSEQ multiplex PCR, while the TCRdb copy is restricted to in-frame clones and leaves out a portion. V and J calls and clone size are as listed in that table; D and trimming were resolved from the DNA. Of 180,000 or so clones listed, around 80% are singletons. The data were obtained in a study of blood T cell repertoires in COVID-19. Study overall: Both acute and convalescent COVID-19 samples were obtained from the United States, Italy and Spain. PBMCs, B-cell-depleted T cells, or T cells were the source of the cDNA or gDNA that made up the material.

The length of the CDR3 is 15 residues. Trimming removed 8 bases from V and 7 bases from J; junction bases left unmatched: 11. Germline CDR1 MNHEY, CDR2 SVGAGI. The source of this sequence is a human donor with acute or convalescent COVID-19. The donor label of this sample is uncertain. Sequences were obtained from peripheral blood. The J gene is TRBJ1-5, the V gene TRBV6-5; the match to TRBD1 covers 10 bases. CDR3 protein: CASLRDRGMGQPQHF. CDR3 in DNA: TGTGCCAGCCTAAGGGACAGGGGAATGGGGCAGCCCCAGCATTTT.